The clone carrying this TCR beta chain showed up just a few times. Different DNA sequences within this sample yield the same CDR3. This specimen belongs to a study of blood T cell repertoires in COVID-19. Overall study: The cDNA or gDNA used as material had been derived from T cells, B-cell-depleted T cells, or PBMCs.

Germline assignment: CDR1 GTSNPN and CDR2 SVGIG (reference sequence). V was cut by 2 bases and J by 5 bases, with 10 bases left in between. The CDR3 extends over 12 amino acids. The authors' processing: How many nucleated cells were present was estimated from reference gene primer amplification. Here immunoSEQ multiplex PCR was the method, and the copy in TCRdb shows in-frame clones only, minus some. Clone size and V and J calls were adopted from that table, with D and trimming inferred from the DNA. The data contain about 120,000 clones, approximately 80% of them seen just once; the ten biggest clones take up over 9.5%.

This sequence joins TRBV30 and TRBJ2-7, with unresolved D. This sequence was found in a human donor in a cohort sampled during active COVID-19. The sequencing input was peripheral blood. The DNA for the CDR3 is TGTGCCTGGAGTACTCAACGGGACGAGCAGTACTTC. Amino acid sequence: CAWSTQRDEQYF.